This passage covers 30 T cell receptor beta chains from one sample sequenced in a study of PD-L1 blockade in urothelial cancer. The table came from immunoSEQ multiplex PCR; TCRdb's copy has only in-frame clones and leaves some out. The sample consists of some 100,000 clones, over 80% of them appearing once. This material consisted of PBMCs, taken around atezolizumab (anti-PD-L1) treatment. The source is an elderly woman with urothelial cancer.

This chain links TRBV2 with TRBJ2-3; TRBD2 agrees at 10 bases. Looked up from germline, CDR1 is SNHLY and CDR2 is FYNNEI. V was pared by 2 bases and J by 3 bases, with 8 bases of the junction left unmatched. The CDR3 loop spans 17 amino acids. CDR3 DNA sequence: TGTGCCAGCAGTGAATCCTTACTAGCGGGACATACAGATACGCAGTATTTT. Protein sequence: CASSESLLAGHTDTQYF.

This clone showed up just once. The chain's CDR3 is CASSTRDRATEAFF. CDR3 bases: TGCGCCAGCAGCACCCGGGACAGGGCCACTGAAGCTTTCTTT. This chain links TRBV4-1 with TRBJ1-1; 9 nucleotides align to TRBD1. Trimming cost V 5 bases and J 4 bases; bases outside gene matches: 5. Germline V lookup: CDR1 MGHRA, CDR2 YSYEKL. This CDR3 contains 14 residues.

V gene TRBV2 combines with J gene TRBJ2-3; no definite D call. Germline V gene data show CDR1 as SNHLY and CDR2 as FYNNEI. This CDR3 contains 14 residues. With 4 bases removed from V and 0 bases from J, the gap between germline ends came to 8 bases. The CDR3 nucleotides read TGTGCCAGCAGTGCGACTTCTAGCACAGATACGCAGTATTTT. Amino acids: CASSATSSTDTQYF.

The chain combines TRBV9 with TRBJ1-2; tentatively, D is TRBD1 (5 bases). CDR1 is SGDLS and CDR2 is YYNGEE in the germline V gene. The CDR3 loop spans 14 amino acids. V dropped 0 bases and J dropped 3 bases, with 9 bases sitting between them. Here the CDR3 reads CASSVVGEDYGYTF. The CDR3 bases are TGTGCCAGCAGCGTAGTAGGGGAAGACTATGGCTACACCTTC.

This clone has only one observation. V usage is TRBV28 and J usage is TRBJ2-3; no definite D call. CDR1 MDHEN and CDR2 SYDVKM come from the germline V gene. Between the trimmed V and J ends, which lost 3 bases and 2 bases, there was a span of 9 bases. CDR3 length: 14 amino acids. The CDR3 sequence is CASSLGRFTDTQYF. Here the CDR3 DNA reads TGTGCCAGCAGTTTGGGCAGGTTCACAGATACGCAGTATTTT.

This clone was seen a single time. The chain joins TRBV5-1 to TRBJ2-3; possible D gene TRBD2, 6 bases. There are 16 residues in the CDR3. The germline V gene has CDR1 SGHRS and CDR2 YFSETQ. V was shortened by 4 bases and J by 2 bases, with 17 bases between the two germline ends. This CDR3 is CASSPLGGDPTDTQYF. CDR3 nucleotides: TGCGCCAGCAGCCCCCTTGGAGGGGACCCCACAGATACGCAGTATTTT.

The gene calls are TRBV7-3 and TRBJ2-6; D perhaps matches TRBD1 (6 bases). The CDR3 runs to 15 residues. Germline lookup yields CDR1 SGHTA and CDR2 FQGTGA. V gave up 5 bases and J gave up 2 bases, with 10 bases separating them. CDR3 protein: CASSGRTAGANVLTF. The CDR3 DNA sequence: TGTGCCAGCAGCGGGCGGACAGCTGGGGCCAACGTCCTGACTTTC.

J is TRBJ2-2 and V is TRBV28; unclear D gene. Trimming removed 6 bases at V and 5 bases at J, with 13 bases between. Per the germline V gene, CDR1 is MDHEN and CDR2 is SYDVKM. The CDR3 length is 14 residues. The CDR3 protein is CASRIARETGELFF. CDR3 sequence (DNA): TGTGCCAGCAGAATAGCCCGAGAGACCGGGGAGCTGTTTTTT.

Turning to this clone: Other DNA sequences in this specimen translate into the identical CDR3. J is TRBJ1-1 and V is TRBV5-1; possible D gene TRBD1, 5 bases. Germline lookup yields CDR1 SGHRS and CDR2 YFSETQ. Trimming stripped 2 bases from V and 2 bases from J, with 7 bases between. The CDR3 length is 13 residues. The CDR3 coding sequence is TGCGCCAGCAGCTTCCAGGGAAACACTGAAGCTTTCTTT. Translation gives CASSFQGNTEAFF. The variable domain in full, with the rest retrieved from reference TRBV5-1 and TRBJ1-1, is KAGVTQTPRYLIKTRGQQVTLSCSPISGHRSVSWYQQTPGQGLQFLFEYFSETQRNKGNFPGRFSGRQFSNSRSEMNVSTLELGDSALYLCASSFQGNTEAFFGQGTRLTVV.

The chain carries TRBV19 and TRBJ1-5; 8 nucleotides agree with TRBD1. Looked up from germline, CDR1 is LNHDA and CDR2 is SQIVND (reference sequence). CDR3 size: 17 residues. The J segment lost 11 bases and the V segment lost 1 base, leaving 16 bases of the junction unmatched. DNA of the CDR3: TGTGCCAGTAGTATAGCCGGCGGACAGGGCCATGGCCGGGCCCAGCATTTT. Translation: CASSIAGGQGHGRAQHF. Supplemented by reference TRBV19 and TRBJ1-5, the full variable domain reads DGGITQSPKYLFRKEGQNVTLSCEQNLNHDAMYWYRQDPGQGLRLIYYSQIVNDFQKGDIAEGYSVSREKKESFPLTVTSAQKNPTAFYLCASSIAGGQGHGRAQHFGDGTRLSIL.

The chain recombines TRBV19 with TRBJ1-2; 9 nucleotides line up with TRBD1. The CDR3 spans 15 residues. Trimming at V came to 4 bases and at J to 4 bases, leaving 7 bases not matched to a gene. CDR1 and CDR2 from the germline V gene are LNHDA and SQIVND (reference sequence). CDR3 in DNA: TGTGCCAGTAGTACCGACGGGGGACAGGGCTATGGCTACACCTTC. Its translation: CASSTDGGQGYGYTF.

The gene calls are TRBV5-1 and TRBJ2-7, with D perhaps TRBD2 (6 bases). V lost 0 bases, J lost 0 bases, and 13 bases lay in between. Per the germline V gene, CDR1 is SGHRS and CDR2 is YFSETQ. The CDR3 contains 16 residues. The CDR3 reads CASSLVRDSGSYEQYF. The CDR3 DNA reads TGCGCCAGCAGCTTGGTAAGGGACTCTGGCTCCTACGAGCAGTACTTC.

The chain uses TRBV5-5 and TRBJ1-1; 12 nucleotides agree with TRBD1. The V and J ends lost 2 bases and 6 bases, in that order; junction bases with no gene match: 14. The CDR3 contains 18 residues. Per the germline V gene, CDR1 is SGHKS and CDR2 is YYEKEE (reference sequence). CDR3 DNA: TGTGCCAGCAGCTTTGAGGGGACAGGGGGCCTCAGTAGCGCTGAAGCTTTCTTT. Translation: CASSFEGTGGLSSAEAFF.

V and J are TRBV21-1 and TRBJ1-5. TRBV21-1 is designated a pseudogene. This CDR3 is 15 amino acids long. CDR3 bases: TGTGCCAGCAGCAATTGCAGGGAGGAGGATCAGCCCCAGCATTTT. Its protein product is CASSNCREEDQPQHF.

The J gene is TRBJ2-1, the V gene TRBV15, with TRBD2 identical over 12 bases. This CDR3 comprises 17 residues. V dropped 0 bases and J dropped 7; count of bases not matched to a gene: 7. The V gene's germline CDR1 is LNHNV and CDR2 YYDKDF (reference sequence). The CDR3 bases are TGTGCCACCAGCAGAGATCTCGGGCTAGCGGGAGGGAATGAGCAGTTCTTC. Encoded protein: CATSRDLGLAGGNEQFF.

As DNA, the CDR3 is TGTGCCAGCAGTTTGCCACGCAATTCCGGCCGGAGTGAAGCTTTCTTT. This sequence encodes CASSLPRNSGRSEAFF. The chain employs TRBV28 and TRBJ1-1, with D hard to call. This CDR3 contains 16 residues. CDR1 is MDHEN and CDR2 is SYDVKM in the germline V gene. V shed 3 bases and J shed 7 bases, with 21 bases lying between them.

The chain couples TRBV5-1 to TRBJ1-5; 9 nucleotides agree with TRBD1. Unmatched junction bases numbered 8, after V lost 4 bases and J lost 6 bases. Germline V gene sequence: CDR1 SGHRS, CDR2 YFSETQ. The CDR3 extends over 15 amino acids. CDR3 in DNA: TGCGCCAGCAGCCCACGGGGACAGGGTGGTCAGCCCCAGCATTTT. Translation: CASSPRGQGGQPQHF.

The chain uses TRBV2 and TRBJ2-1, with 8 bases identical to TRBD2. Germline V gene data show CDR1 as SNHLY and CDR2 as FYNNEI. J gave up 3 bases and V 2 bases, and 3 bases lay outside the gene matches. The CDR3 sequence is 15 residues long. The CDR3 region is CASSERSGSYNEQFF. The CDR3 coding sequence is TGTGCCAGCAGTGAACGGAGCGGGAGCTACAATGAGCAGTTCTTC. The full variable domain, completed using reference TRBV2 and TRBJ2-1, is EPEVTQTPSHQVTQMGQEVILRCVPISNHLYFYWYRQILGQKVEFLVSFYNNEISEKSEIFDDQFSVERPDGSNFTLKIRSTKLEDSAMYFCASSERSGSYNEQFFGPGTRLTVL.

The chain uses TRBV27 and TRBJ1-1; 7 bases agree with TRBD1. V shed 8 bases, J shed 1 base, and the junction held 10 bases outside the gene matches. The CDR3 covers 15 residues. CDR1 and CDR2 from the germline V gene are MNHEY and SMNVEV (reference sequence). Here the CDR3 reads CASHKPGTANTEAFF. The DNA for the CDR3 is TGTGCCAGCCACAAACCCGGGACAGCGAACACTGAAGCTTTCTTT.

This chain links TRBV7-3 with TRBJ1-5; the D is unclear. V gave up 0 bases and J gave up 11 bases, with 17 bases separating them. CDR1 SGHTA and CDR2 FQGTGA come from the germline V gene. This CDR3 contains 15 residues. The CDR3, as DNA: TGTGCCAGCAGCTTAACTTCCGTTCTGAATGGCACCCAGCATTTT. It specifies CASSLTSVLNGTQHF.

This chain connects TRBV7-2 to TRBJ2-1; D gene ambiguous. V lost 1 base, J lost 5 bases, and 6 bases lay in between. Germline V gene lookup returns CDR1 SGHTA and CDR2 FQGNSA. The CDR3 spans 13 residues. This chain's CDR3 is CASSLELNNEQFF. The CDR3 DNA reads TGTGCCAGCAGCTTAGAACTTAACAATGAGCAGTTCTTC.

V is TRBV28 and J is TRBJ1-1; 10 positions agree with TRBD1. Unmatched junction bases numbered 4, after V lost 5 bases and J lost 10 bases. The CDR3 runs to 12 residues. Looked up from germline, CDR1 is MDHEN and CDR2 is SYDVKM. CDR3 DNA sequence: TGTGCCAGCAGTCCCAGGGACAGGGGAGCTTTCTTT. Its protein is CASSPRDRGAFF.

This sequence joins TRBV11-2 and TRBJ1-1; 7 bases map to TRBD1. CDR3 length: 14 amino acids. From germline, CDR1 is SGHAT and CDR2 FQNNGV. Trimming cost V 5 bases and J 1 base; bases outside gene matches: 4. CDR3 in DNA: TGTGCCAGCAGCCGCGGGACAGCGAACACTGAAGCTTTCTTT. Its translation: CASSRGTANTEAFF.

This chain connects TRBV10-3 to TRBJ1-1; no reliable D call. CDR1 and CDR2 (germline): ENHRY, SYGVKD. The CDR3 extends over 15 amino acids. The CDR3 nucleotides read TGTGCAAGCGGAAGGGAATGGGAGAAAAACACTGAAGCTTTCTTT. Amino acids: CASGREWEKNTEAFF.

The chain employs TRBV7-6 and TRBJ2-1, with 9 bases identical to TRBD2. The V and J ends lost 5 bases and 8 bases, in that order; junction bases with no gene match: 10. The CDR3 is made up of 15 amino acids. Germline CDR1 and CDR2: SGHVS and FNYEAQ. The CDR3 DNA is TGTGCCAGCAGCCAGCCGGGCGGGAGGGCCGATGAGCAGTTCTTC. It yields the protein CASSQPGGRADEQFF.

The rearrangement uses TRBV5-6 and TRBJ1-1, with D perhaps matching TRBD1 (5 bases). In germline, CDR1 is SGHDT, CDR2 YYEEEE. The V end lost 4 bases, the J end lost 4 bases, and 20 bases lay between the germline ends. The CDR3 is 16 residues long. CDR3 nucleotide sequence: TGTGCCAGCAGCCGCCCCTGGGCAGGGTCTTCCACTGAAGCTTTCTTT. Its translation is CASSRPWAGSSTEAFF.

The chain couples TRBV9 to TRBJ2-6; TRBD2 aligns across 14 bases. Germline V gene data show CDR1 as SGDLS and CDR2 as YYNGEE. V dropped 3 bases and J dropped 2; count of bases not matched to a gene: 4. The CDR3 is 18 residues long. The CDR3: CASSAGGLAGAGANVLTF. The CDR3 DNA follows: TGTGCCAGCAGCGCGGGGGGACTAGCGGGAGCTGGGGCCAACGTCCTGACTTTC.

This sequence joins TRBV27 and TRBJ1-2; 8 positions agree with TRBD1. V shed 6 bases and J 8 bases; nucleotides not matched to a gene: 14. CDR1 is MNHEY, CDR2 SMNVEV, per germline (reference sequence). The CDR3 has 15 residues. The CDR3 DNA reads TGTGCCAGCAGGACTCAGGGGGCCCCGGGGGAAGGCTACACCTTC. It translates to CASRTQGAPGEGYTF.

V usage is TRBV7-9 and J usage is TRBJ1-1; TRBD1 matches at 7 bases. Germline V lookup: CDR1 SEHNR, CDR2 FQNEAQ (reference sequence). The J segment lost 2 bases and the V segment lost 2 bases, leaving 5 bases of the junction unmatched. The CDR3 loop spans 15 amino acids. The CDR3 nucleotides are TGTGCCAGCAGCTTACGGACAGGACCTAACACTGAAGCTTTCTTT. Translating it yields CASSLRTGPNTEAFF.

The V gene is TRBV30, the J gene TRBJ1-2; TRBD1 is a possible D gene (5 bases). The CDR3 is 13 residues long. The V end lost 2 bases, the J end lost 8 bases, and 15 bases lay between the germline ends. Looked up from germline, CDR1 is GTSNPN and CDR2 is SVGIG (reference sequence). The CDR3 reads CAWSQVREGGYTF. CDR3 DNA sequence: TGTGCCTGGAGTCAAGTCAGGGAAGGCGGCTACACCTTC. Filled out from reference TRBV30 and TRBJ1-2, the complete variable domain reads SQTIHQWPATLVQPVGSPLSLECTVEGTSNPNLYWYRQAAGRGLQLLFYSVGIGQISSEVPQNLSASRPQDRQFILSSKKLLLSDSGFYLCAWSQVREGGYTFGSGTRLTVV.